The 10 T cell receptor beta chains reported below all come from one sample, sequenced in a study of shared clonotypes between healthy human individuals. Naive CD8 isolation took CD45RO-negative cells positively selected for CCR7 and excluded terminally differentiated effector memory CD45RA+ cells. TCRdb keeps only in-frame clones here, not all; method: immunoSEQ multiplex PCR. The sample shows roughly 650,000 clones, 90% to 97% of them seen only once. What was sequenced was naive CD8+ T cells sorted from blood. These receptors all come from a woman aged 25-40 years in good health.

The chain uses TRBV9 and TRBJ2-3, with D perhaps TRBD1 or TRBD2 (5 bases each). V gave up 0 bases and J gave up 3 bases, with 17 bases separating them. Per germline, CDR1 SGDLS and CDR2 YYNGEE. The CDR3 is 17 residues long. The CDR3 protein is CASSVAGLEKVTDTQYF. The CDR3 DNA sequence: TGTGCCAGCAGCGTAGCGGGGCTCGAGAAGGTGACAGATACGCAGTATTTT.

The chain combines TRBV28 with TRBJ1-1, with D uncertain. This CDR3 is 12 amino acids long. CDR1 MDHEN and CDR2 SYDVKM come from the germline V gene. V lost 5 bases, J lost 4 bases, and 8 bases lay in between. DNA of the CDR3: TGTGCCAGCAGTATGGGGTCCACTGAAGCTTTCTTT. Encoded protein: CASSMGSTEAFF.

The chain is built from TRBV5-1 and TRBJ2-1, with D possibly called TRBD1 or TRBD2 (5 bases each). Germline CDR1 and CDR2: SGHRS and YFSETQ. Trimming shortened V by 4 bases and J by 3 bases, and 14 bases separated the two germline ends. The CDR3 covers 15 residues. The CDR3 DNA sequence: TGCGCCAGCAGCCCGGAAGGGACCATCTACAATGAGCAGTTCTTC. As protein: CASSPEGTIYNEQFF.

The chain couples TRBV10-2 to TRBJ2-5, with D unresolved. Trimming shortened V by 3 bases and J by 2 bases, and 16 bases separated the two germline ends. CDR3 length equals 16 residues. Germline lookup yields CDR1 WSHSY and CDR2 SAAADI. The CDR3 nucleotides read TGCGCCAGCAGTGATAGAATAACGAACGCGCAAGAGACCCAGTACTTC. The encoded protein is CASSDRITNAQETQYF.

This sequence joins TRBV12-5 and TRBJ2-5, with TRBD2 identical over 8 bases. Germline V CDR1 and CDR2: LGHNT, FRNRAP. CDR3 length equals 13 residues. The V and J ends lost 3 bases and 4 bases, in that order; junction bases with no gene match: 1. CDR3 nucleotide sequence: TGTGCTAGTGGTTTCGGGAGGGGAGAGACCCAGTACTTC. Translation gives CASGFGRGETQYF.

In DNA form, the CDR3 reads TGTGCCAGCAGTACCTTGAGCGGGAGGTTGTCCTACGAGCAGTACTTC. Translating gives CASSTLSGRLSYEQYF. V gene TRBV2 combines with J gene TRBJ2-7; 9 bases are a match to TRBD2. Trimming removed 5 bases from V and 1 base from J; junction bases left unmatched: 9. The germline CDR1 and CDR2 sequences are SNHLY and FYNNEI. This CDR3 is built from 16 residues.

This chain links TRBV28 with TRBJ2-7, with D perhaps matching TRBD1 or TRBD2 (5 bases each). V was cut by 6 bases and J by 0 bases, with 12 bases left in between. The germline gives CDR1 MDHEN, CDR2 SYDVKM. The CDR3 extends over 14 amino acids. The CDR3 nucleotides read TGTGCCAGCAGCAAGTCAGGGAGCTCCTACGAGCAGTACTTC. The encoded protein is CASSKSGSSYEQYF.

V usage is TRBV28 and J usage is TRBJ2-5; 9 bases are shared with TRBD1. This CDR3 is 13 amino acids long. CDR1 is MDHEN, CDR2 SYDVKM, per germline. V shed 6 bases and J 5 bases; nucleotides not matched to a gene: 4. In DNA form, the CDR3 reads TGTGCCAGCAGCCAAGACAGGGGGGAGACCCAGTACTTC. Encoded protein: CASSQDRGETQYF.

The chain couples TRBV28 to TRBJ2-3, with TRBD2 matching 11 bases. The trim removed 5 bases at V and 3 bases at J, leaving 13 bases unmatched. The CDR3 runs to 18 residues. Looked up from germline, CDR1 is MDHEN and CDR2 is SYDVKM. In nucleotides, the CDR3 is TGTGCCAGCAGTCCCCCCCGAATAGCGGGAGGGCAAACAGATACGCAGTATTTT. It encodes CASSPPRIAGGQTDTQYF.

J is TRBJ2-3 and V is TRBV5-1; TRBD2 matches 13 bases. Germline V gene data show CDR1 as SGHRS and CDR2 as YFSETQ. This CDR3 is 16 amino acids long. After removal of 4 bases from V and 2 bases from J, the junction contained 4 bases not matched to a gene. The CDR3 nucleotides read TGCGCCAGCAGCCTGGGACTAGCGGGGATCACAGATACGCAGTATTTT. The encoded protein is CASSLGLAGITDTQYF. Drawing the rest from reference TRBV5-1 and TRBJ2-3, the complete variable domain is KAGVTQTPRYLIKTRGQQVTLSCSPISGHRSVSWYQQTPGQGLQFLFEYFSETQRNKGNFPGRFSGRQFSNSRSEMNVSTLELGDSALYLCASSLGLAGITDTQYFGPGTRLTVL.